The clone carrying this TCR beta chain has a single count. This sample stems from a study of blood T cell repertoires in COVID-19. As for the study in general: Whether acute or convalescent, the COVID-19 samples came from the United States, Italy and Spain. From T cells, B-cell-depleted T cells, or PBMCs came the material, which was cDNA or gDNA.

In the study's own analysis: Quantification of nucleated cells was approximated via reference gene primer amplification. This table comes from immunoSEQ multiplex PCR, and its TCRdb copy is limited to in-frame clones, with some not included. The V and J calls and clone size come from that table; D and trimming were worked out from the DNA. The sample yields approximately 390,000 clones, around 90% seen once. The CDR3 is 15 residues long. Per the germline V gene, CDR1 is SGHTA and CDR2 is FQGTGA. With V trimmed by 5 bases and J by 2 bases, 6 bases remained unmatched. This chain uses TRBV7-3 with TRBJ2-7; the match to TRBD2 covers 10 bases. This clonotype was obtained from a man between 18 and 29 years old with active or convalescent COVID-19. Sequencing was performed on peripheral blood. The CDR3 protein is CASSTTSGKAYEQYF. CDR3 sequence (DNA): TGTGCCAGCAGCACAACTAGCGGGAAGGCCTACGAGCAGTACTTC.